Listed here are 15 T cell receptor beta chains from one sample, sequenced in a study of cytotoxic CD8 clonotypes in ibrutinib-treated CLL. TCRdb's table, derived via immunoSEQ multiplex PCR, lists solely in-frame clones and lacks some. The table records around 50,000 clones, about 50% of them present only once. Sequenced here: PBMCs, sampled after 24 months of ibrutinib treatment. These receptor sequences come from a human donor with chronic lymphocytic leukemia.

The chain recombines TRBV6-1 with TRBJ2-4, with D perhaps matching TRBD1 or TRBD2 (6 bases each). Germline V lookup: CDR1 MNHNS, CDR2 SASEGT. CDR3 length: 17 amino acids. V shed 4 bases and J shed 7 bases, with 23 bases lying between them. The CDR3, as DNA: TGTGCCAGCAGTGCCCCGAGGGGGGCCGGGGCGGGGAACATTCAGTACTTC. Its protein product is CASSAPRGAGAGNIQYF.

This clone was seen more than once but under ten times. The chain carries TRBV2 and TRBJ1-1; 8 nucleotides line up with TRBD1. The CDR3 totals 16 residues. V trimming: 3 bases; J trimming: 0 bases; junction bases outside the gene matches: 6. Germline V gives CDR1 SNHLY, CDR2 FYNNEI. The CDR3 coding sequence is TGTGCCAGCAGTGAGGAGACAGGGGTGTTGAACACTGAAGCTTTCTTT. It encodes CASSEETGVLNTEAFF.

The chain carries TRBV11-2 and TRBJ2-5; the match to TRBD1 covers 8 bases. The CDR3 covers 17 residues. The germline gives CDR1 SGHAT, CDR2 FQNNGV. The V and J ends lost 5 bases and 5 bases, in that order; junction bases with no gene match: 16. Here the CDR3 reads CASSRTLDRVPLETQYF. CDR3 bases: TGTGCCAGCAGCAGGACCCTGGACAGGGTCCCGCTGGAGACCCAGTACTTC.

V usage is TRBV27 and J usage is TRBJ1-1, with a tentative D call TRBD1 (6 bases). Looked up from germline, CDR1 is MNHEY and CDR2 is SMNVEV (reference sequence). CDR3 length: 13 residues. V was trimmed by 5 bases and J by 6 bases, leaving 13 bases between them. The CDR3, as DNA: TGTGCCAGCAGTCCTACAGGGAGTCCTGAAGCTTTCTTT. Protein sequence: CASSPTGSPEAFF.

The V and J genes are TRBV27 and TRBJ1-1; D not certain. The V and J ends lost 3 bases and 4 bases respectively, with 12 bases between them. CDR1 MNHEY and CDR2 SMNVEV come from the germline V gene (reference sequence). There are 14 residues in the CDR3. In DNA form, the CDR3 reads TGTGCCAGCAGTTTGGGAGGGTTGGGCACTGAAGCTTTCTTT. Translated: CASSLGGLGTEAFF.

The genes are TRBV6-5 and TRBJ1-1, with D tentatively TRBD1 (5 bases). The length of the CDR3 is 16 residues. Per the germline V gene, CDR1 is MNHEY and CDR2 is SVGAGI. Trimming pared 2 bases from V and 0 bases from J, leaving 13 bases between. CDR3 in DNA: TGTGCCAGCAGTTACACGGGTGACAGCGTGAACACTGAAGCTTTCTTT. It is translated as CASSYTGDSVNTEAFF.

This chain links TRBV28 with TRBJ1-2; tentatively, D is TRBD1 (5 bases). The CDR3 is 15 residues long. Germline V gene sequence: CDR1 MDHEN, CDR2 SYDVKM. With 0 bases removed from V and 0 bases from J, the gap between germline ends came to 8 bases. In nucleotides, the CDR3 is TGTGCCAGCAGTTTATGGCAGGGCACTAACTATGGCTACACCTTC. Protein: CASSLWQGTNYGYTF.

The chain employs TRBV7-9 and TRBJ1-2; possibly TRBD1 for D (6 bases). V was clipped by 2 bases and J by 4 bases, with 14 bases between them. Germline values: CDR1 SEHNR, CDR2 FQNEAQ (reference sequence). The CDR3 loop spans 15 amino acids. The CDR3 spells CASSLWDRGAYGYTF. CDR3 sequence (DNA): TGTGCCAGCAGCTTATGGGATAGGGGGGCCTATGGCTACACCTTC.

This clone was counted only a few times. J is TRBJ2-1 and V is TRBV6-6; TRBD1 aligns across 9 bases. The length of the CDR3 is 13 residues. CDR1 and CDR2 (germline): MNHNY, SVGAGI (reference sequence). J gave up 15 bases and V 6 bases, and 12 bases lay outside the gene matches. CDR3 coding DNA: TGTGCCAGCAGCATGGACAGGGGCTGGGTAGGGTTCTTC. Its protein is CASSMDRGWVGFF.

The chain has TRBV14 and TRBJ1-1; D not certain. V was trimmed by 1 base and J by 2 bases, leaving 5 bases between them. Germline loops: CDR1 SGHDN, CDR2 FVKESK. The CDR3 totals 13 residues. CDR3 sequence: CASSQARNTEAFF. The CDR3 region has the DNA TGTGCCAGCAGCCAAGCGCGAAACACTGAAGCTTTCTTT. Full variable domain (outside the CDR3, taken from reference TRBV14 and TRBJ1-1): EAGVTQFPSHSVIEKGQTVTLRCDPISGHDNLYWYRRVMGKEIKFLLHFVKESKQDESGMPNNRFLAERTGGTYSTLKVQPAELEDSGVYFCASSQARNTEAFFGQGTRLTVV.

This clone was observed a handful of times. Just one base apart from a much larger clone, this may be a read error. This CDR3 is also generated by other DNA sequences in the sample. V usage is TRBV7-6 and J usage is TRBJ2-7; 8 bases are shared with TRBD1. Losses at the gene ends were 2 bases for V and 7 bases for J; bases not matched to a gene: 10. This CDR3 has 15 residues. Germline CDR1 is SGHVS and CDR2 is FNYEAQ. CDR3 amino acids: CASSLMGQGAGEQYF. Here the CDR3 DNA reads TGTGCCAGCAGCTTAATGGGGCAGGGGGCGGGGGAGCAGTACTTC.

This clone came up many times. The chain is built from TRBV10-1 and TRBJ1-2; the match to TRBD1 covers 8 bases. The CDR3 contains 14 residues. Germline V gene lookup returns CDR1 WNHNN and CDR2 SYGVQD (reference sequence). With V trimmed by 6 bases and J by 2 bases, 5 bases remained unmatched. The CDR3 DNA reads TGCGCCAGCAGCCGAGGGACAGGAAACTATGGCTACACCTTC. Residues: CASSRGTGNYGYTF.

Details on this clone: The junction departs from germline at one end; a sequencing error may be responsible. Here the CDR3 DNA reads TGTGCTAGCAGCCCCGGACTAGTCAACAATGCGGAGCAGTTCTTC. It yields the protein CASSPGLVNNAEQFF. The chain is built from TRBV7-7 and TRBJ2-1; 7 positions agree with TRBD2. The CDR3 loop spans 15 amino acids. Germline CDR1 is SSHAT and CDR2 is FNYEAQ (reference sequence).

The CDR3 region is CASSRNLNNYGYTF. CDR3 coding DNA: TGTGCCAGCAGCAGGAATCTTAACAACTATGGCTACACCTTC. The chain has TRBV5-6 and TRBJ1-2; no clear D gene. Germline V gene sequence: CDR1 SGHDT, CDR2 YYEEEE. The CDR3 length is 14 residues. V lost 4 bases and J lost 2, with 12 bases in between.

This clone has just a few counts. This chain links TRBV23-1 with TRBJ1-2, with 8 bases lining up with TRBD1. TRBV23-1 is classed as an ORF, of uncertain function. The CDR3 is made up of 14 amino acids. With 9 bases clipped from V and 2 bases from J, the junction kept 8 bases outside the gene matches. The CDR3 reads CASPPGQANYGYTF. The CDR3 DNA reads TGCGCCAGTCCACCGGGACAGGCAAACTATGGCTACACCTTC.